The 2 T cell receptor beta chains presented below share a single source sample, sequenced in a study of T cells in Graves' hyperthyroidism and ophthalmopathy. Template material for amplifying TCR beta CDR3 regions consisted of RNA transcripts. A first-round RT-PCR of the TCR CDR3 used the HTBI primer set. TCRdb reprocessed the multiplex PCR reads with MiXCR, giving one entry per CDR3 protein. Of about 420,000 distinct CDR3 sequences in the sample, roughly 13% were seen once. The sequenced sample was blood. The receptors here all came from a woman younger than 30 with Graves' hyperthyroidism.

The chain is built from TRBV5-1 and TRBJ2-3, with D uncertain. CDR3 length equals 13 residues. Germline V lookup: CDR1 SGHRS, CDR2 YFSETQ. V lost 4 bases to trimming and J lost 2 bases, with 8 bases between them. CDR3 sequence: CASSKADTDTQYF. CDR3 in DNA: TGCGCCAGCAGCAAAGCAGACACAGATACGCAGTATTTT.

This clonotype was detected ten times or more. J is TRBJ2-7 and V is TRBV3-1, with a possible D match to TRBD2 (6 bases). V gave up 1 base and J gave up 2 bases, with 18 bases separating them. Germline CDR1 is LGHDT and CDR2 is YNNKEL (reference sequence). The CDR3 spans 17 residues. The CDR3 loop reads CASSQATSWSVAYEQYF. CDR3 coding DNA: TGTGCCAGCAGCCAAGCTACTAGCTGGTCGGTGGCCTACGAGCAGTACTTC.